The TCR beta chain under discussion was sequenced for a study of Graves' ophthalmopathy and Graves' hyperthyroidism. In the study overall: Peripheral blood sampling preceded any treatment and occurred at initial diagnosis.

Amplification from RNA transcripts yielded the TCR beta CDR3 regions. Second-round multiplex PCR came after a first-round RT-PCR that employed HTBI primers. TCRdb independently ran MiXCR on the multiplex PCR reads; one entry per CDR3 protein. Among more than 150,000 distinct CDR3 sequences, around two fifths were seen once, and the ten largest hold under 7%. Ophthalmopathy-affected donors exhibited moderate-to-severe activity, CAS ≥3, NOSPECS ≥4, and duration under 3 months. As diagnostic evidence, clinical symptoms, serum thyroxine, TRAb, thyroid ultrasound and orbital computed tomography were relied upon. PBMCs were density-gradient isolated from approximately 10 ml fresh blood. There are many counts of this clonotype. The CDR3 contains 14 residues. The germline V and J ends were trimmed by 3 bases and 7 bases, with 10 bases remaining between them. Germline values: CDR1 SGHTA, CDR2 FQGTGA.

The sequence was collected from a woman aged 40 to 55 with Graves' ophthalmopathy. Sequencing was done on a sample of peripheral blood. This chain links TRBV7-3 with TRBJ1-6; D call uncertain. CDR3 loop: CASSLKAPNSPLHF. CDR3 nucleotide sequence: TGTGCCAGCAGCTTGAAGGCCCCGAATTCACCCCTCCACTTT. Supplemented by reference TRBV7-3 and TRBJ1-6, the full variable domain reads GAGVSQTPSNKVTEKGKYVELRCDPISGHTALYWYRQSLGQGPEFLIYFQGTGAADDSGLPNDRFFAVRPEGSVSTLKIQRTERGDSAVYLCASSLKAPNSPLHFGNGTRLTVT.